The T cell receptor beta chain under discussion was sequenced for a study of blood T cell repertoires in COVID-19 (dated by TCRdb to between 2020 and 2021). Some background on the complete study: Samples covering the acute and convalescent phases of COVID-19 were provided by collaborators in the United States, Italy and Spain. The prospective study material was composed of cDNA or gDNA derived from T cells, B-cell-depleted T cells, or PBMCs. Deeply sampled blood TCRbeta repertoires from subjects exposed to, actively infected with, or recovered from COVID-19 were included in the dataset. The repertoires were released in a freely available public database intended as a resource for research on the immune response to SARS-CoV-2. The samples were drawn from two sources: the first 160 participants of the ongoing ImmuneRACE study, and 950 to 1,500 subjects contributed by 6 global collaborators. Nearly every sample came with metadata listing a de-identified subject ID, COVID-19 status, age in years and sex. Where available, HLA class I and class II types were taken from metadata supplied by the sample provider and were not determined by assay-based typing. The research as a whole found: How much clinical and demographic metadata was included differed by source and by participant, and the metadata was provided uncurated.

The collaborating institutions used their own protocols to collect whole blood in K2EDTA tubes. For TCRbeta analysis, collaborator samples were shipped as frozen whole blood, as isolated PBMCs, or as DNA extracted from either sample type. Only a few counts were recorded for this clone. The antigen this receptor binds is unknown. Base qualities are not recorded, but no much larger clone differs from it by a single base. The CDR3 contains 14 residues, cysteine and phenylalanine counted. Here the CDR3 DNA is all that survives: 42 bases in frame from base 1. The germline V gene (reference sequence) yields LNHDA for CDR1 and SQIVND for CDR2. V was cut back by 6 bases and J by 3 bases, leaving a gap of 14 bases between them. TCRbeta CDR3 regions were amplified from genomic DNA by means of the immunoSEQ Assay, a bias-controlled multiplex PCR. Per the original workflow: Nucleated cell counts per sample were estimated from amplification of reference gene primers within the assay. Sequence reads were collapsed and filtered to measure the absolute abundance of every unique TCRbeta CDR3 rearrangement. For each sample, productive Simpson clonality was calculated by taking the square root of Simpson's diversity index across productive rearrangements. Imported from immuneACCESS, the table was reduced by TCRdb to in-frame sequences with V and J called. These copies leave out some clones; in studies compared against another copy, an unresolved V gene accounts for under half, and the cause of the remainder is not known. V and J calls and clone size are given by that table; D and trimming were obtained from the DNA. For this sample there are 70,000 to 95,000 clones; around four fifths appear just once. The top ten hold about 11% of the sample.

Here the chain combines TRBV19 and TRBJ1-2; no D gene can be assigned with confidence. This clonotype was obtained from a woman between 70 and 85 years old with active or convalescent COVID-19. Sequencing was done on a sample of peripheral blood. The base sequence is TGTGCCAGTAGGGGAGACGGAACCTACTATGGCTACACCTTC. Its product reads: CASRGDGTYYGYTF. When the CDR3 is completed using the reference TRBV19 and TRBJ1-2 genes on either side, the full variable domain is DGGITQSPKYLFRKEGQNVTLSCEQNLNHDAMYWYRQDPGQGLRLIYYSQIVNDFQKGDIAEGYSVSREKKESFPLTVTSAQKNPTAFYLCASRGDGTYYGYTFGSGTRLTVV.